Listed below are T cell receptor beta chains from one sample, sequenced in a study of response to subunit inactivated influenza vaccine. Each CDR3 protein is one row after TCRdb ran MiXCR on the RT-PCR reads. Among 500,000 to 700,000 distinct CDR3 sequences, around 21% were seen once, and the ten largest hold about 2.8%. This sample also appeared in a second study, on T cells expressing NK-cell markers.

Sequenced here: CD4+ T cells sorted from PBMCs, sampled roughly 12 days after vaccination. The receptor set was obtained from a man aged 45-65 years who received an inactivated influenza vaccine. Both conserved end residues are part of each CDR3. D genes are given only for firm matches. A clone size is listed for some rows: how often the clone was seen (once, few, many), or a class if it is expanded.

TRBJ2-4	few	TRBV28	NA	TGTGCCAGCAGCAACATCAGGGGTTATAGCATTCAGTACTTC	CASSNIRGYSIQYF
TRBJ2-3	NA	TRBV29-1	NA	TGCAGCGTTGACAGGGGCTGGGCAGATACGCAGTATTTT	CSVDRGWADTQYF
TRBJ2-7	few	TRBV7-8	TRBD1	TGTGCCAGCAGCCCCCGGGACAGGGATCAACGCGAGCAGTACTTC	CASSPRDRDQREQYF
TRBJ1-6	NA	TRBV19	TRBD1	TGTGCCAGTAACCAGGGGGACTATAATTCACCCCTCCACTTT	CASNQGDYNSPLHF
TRBJ1-3	NA	TRBV10-3	TRBD1	TGTGCCAGTAACTCCGGGACAGGAGGAAACACCATATATTTT	CASNSGTGGNTIYF
TRBJ2-3	many	TRBV20-1	TRBD1	TGCAGTGCCTTAGACAGGGGGGATACGCAGTATTTT	CSALDRGDTQYF
TRBJ1-1	few	TRBV2	NA	TGTGCCAGCAGTGAATTAACTGAAGCTTTCTTT	CASSELTEAFF
TRBJ1-1	NA	TRBV11-2	NA	TGTGCCAGCAGCTTAAGTTTTCTTGCGGGACGGCGATTGAACACTGAAGCTTTCTTT	CASSLSFLAGRRLNTEAFF
TRBJ2-7	NA	TRBV7-6	TRBD1	TGTGCCAGCAGCCCAGAGCCCGGGACAGGGTTCTACGAGCAGTACTTC	CASSPEPGTGFYEQYF
TRBJ2-5	NA	TRBV20-1	TRBD2	TGCAGTGCTAGTCGGAGCGGGGGGGCCGAAGAGACCCAGTACTTC	CSASRSGGAEETQYF
TRBJ2-3	few	TRBV20-1	NA	TGCAGTGCTCCCCAGGGATCCACAGATACGCAGTATTTT	CSAPQGSTDTQYF
TRBJ2-7	NA	TRBV10-2	NA	TGCGCCAGCAGTCGGGAGAGGGGATCCTACGAGCAGTACTTC	CASSRERGSYEQYF
TRBJ2-5	few	TRBV5-1	NA	TGCGCCAGCAGCCGGAGGACAGTTCAAGAGACCCAGTACTTC	CASSRRTVQETQYF
TRBJ2-5	few	TRBV5-6	TRBD2	TGTGCCAGCAGCTCGGTAGCGGGGAGGTACCAAGAGACCCAGTACTTC	CASSSVAGRYQETQYF
TRBJ2-5	NA	TRBV7-9	NA	TGTGCCAGCAGCGTATTCCAAGAGACCCAGTACTTC	CASSVFQETQYF
TRBJ1-5	few	TRBV2	NA	TGTGCCAGCGGTTACAGGGTAAGCAATCAGCCCCAGCATTTT	CASGYRVSNQPQHF
TRBJ2-3	few	TRBV15	NA	TGTGCCACCAGCGGGGACACCGACTTCACAGATACGCAGTATTTT	CATSGDTDFTDTQYF
TRBJ2-1	NA	TRBV5-1	NA	TGCGCCAGCAGCTTGGGGCAGGGAGTAGGCTACAATGAGCAGTTCTTC	CASSLGQGVGYNEQFF
TRBJ2-3	few	TRBV7-9	TRBD2	TGTGCCAGCAGCTTCCTAGCGGGTAGCACAGATACGCAGTATTTT	CASSFLAGSTDTQYF
TRBJ2-1	NA	TRBV15	TRBD2	TGTGCCACCAGCAGAGTAGCGGGGGGGACGGGGAATGAGCAGTTCTTC	CATSRVAGGTGNEQFF
TRBJ2-7	many	TRBV6-1	TRBD1	TGTGCCAGCAGGCAGCCGGGACAGCACTACGAGCAGTACTTC	CASRQPGQHYEQYF
TRBJ2-3	few	TRBV4-2	TRBD2	TGTGCCAGCAGCCCGGGACAGACTTTCCCACCTAGCGGGAATACGCAGTATTTT	CASSPGQTFPPSGNTQYF
TRBJ2-7	NA	TRBV6-2/TRBV6-3	TRBD2	TGTGCCAGCAGGAACCTAGCGGGGGGACTCTACGAGCAGTACTTC	CASRNLAGGLYEQYF
TRBJ2-1	NA	TRBV6-1	NA	TGTGCCAGCAGTGAAGCTTACAATGAGCAGTTCTTC	CASSEAYNEQFF
TRBJ2-3	NA	TRBV4-3	NA	TGCGCCAGCAGCCAAATCGGGAGCACAGATACGCAGTATTTT	CASSQIGSTDTQYF
TRBJ2-7	many	TRBV4-1	NA	TGCGCCAGCAGCCAAGATCCACCGGGACGGACCTACGAGCAGTACTTC	CASSQDPPGRTYEQYF
TRBJ2-1	NA	TRBV7-3	TRBD2	TGTGCCAGCAGCTCACCGCTAGCGGGAGTGTACAATGAGCAGTTCTTC	CASSSPLAGVYNEQFF
TRBJ1-4	few	TRBV12-3/TRBV12-4	TRBD1	TGTGCCTCCTCCCAAGATCGAGGACAGGGGCAATCTGGAAAACTGTTTTTT	CASSQDRGQGQSGKLFF
TRBJ1-1	few	TRBV6-1	TRBD1	TGTGCCAGCAGCGACAGGGTCACTGAAGCTTTCTTT	CASSDRVTEAFF
TRBJ2-1	NA	TRBV7-8	NA	TGTGCCAGCAGCTTTGGGGGCCAGTACAATGAGCAGTTCTTC	CASSFGGQYNEQFF
TRBJ2-3	NA	TRBV27	TRBD2	TGTGCCAGAAGTACAAGCGGGAGAAGCACAGATACGCAGTATTTT	CARSTSGRSTDTQYF
TRBJ2-2	NA	TRBV20-1	TRBD2	TGCAGTGCGAGACTAGCGGGGTCCACCGGGGAGCTGTTTTTT	CSARLAGSTGELFF
TRBJ2-5	NA	TRBV18	NA	TGTGCCAGCTCACCAGCCGGGACTTCCCAAGAGACCCAGTACTTC	CASSPAGTSQETQYF
TRBJ2-2	NA	TRBV28	NA	TGTGCCAGCACCGTTGGGGGCTCTAACGGGGAGCTGTTTTTT	CASTVGGSNGELFF
TRBJ2-1	few	TRBV12-3/TRBV12-4	TRBD2	TGTGCCAGCACCCAGTGGAGCGGGACTAGCGTGTCTAATGAGCAGTTCTTC	CASTQWSGTSVSNEQFF
TRBJ2-1	NA	TRBV7-8	TRBD2	TGTGCCAGCAGCCTACCGGGAGCGGGAAATCATATACAGTTCTTC	CASSLPGAGNHIQFF
TRBJ1-5	few	TRBV20-1	NA	TGCAGTGCTAGAAGGGGAAGACAGGAAGGCAATCAGCCCCAGCATTTT	CSARRGRQEGNQPQHF
TRBJ2-1	few	TRBV5-1	NA	TGCGCCAGCACCCAATTCAGCGATGCCTACAATGAGCAGTTCTTC	CASTQFSDAYNEQFF
TRBJ1-2	few	TRBV19	TRBD1	TGTGCCAGTAGTCCGCTCCCCGACAGGGGAAGCTATGGCTACACCTTC	CASSPLPDRGSYGYTF
TRBJ2-1	few	TRBV11-1	TRBD2	TGTGCCAGCAGCTTGCCCCCTCGGCTAGCGGGATATCGGAATGAGCAGTTCTTC	CASSLPPRLAGYRNEQFF
TRBJ2-2	few	TRBV3-1	TRBD2	TGTGCCAGCAGCCAAGGAGGATCTAGCGGGAGTCGCACCGGGGAGCTGTTTTTT	CASSQGGSSGSRTGELFF
TRBJ2-7	NA	TRBV20-1	NA	TGCAGTGCTAGAAGGGGGTCAGGGTATCGCGAGCAGTACTTC	CSARRGSGYREQYF
TRBJ2-2	NA	TRBV3-1	TRBD1	TGTGCCAGCAGCCAGGGACAGGGGGCCGGGGAGCTGTTTTTT	CASSQGQGAGELFF
TRBJ1-2	many	TRBV10-3	TRBD1	TGTGCCATCAGCGCCGGGAGACAGGGGGACGTCGGCTACACCTTC	CAISAGRQGDVGYTF
TRBJ1-1	few	TRBV2	NA	TGTGCCAGCAACCCCCAAAACACTGAAGCTTTCTTT	CASNPQNTEAFF
TRBJ1-3	NA	TRBV5-1	TRBD1	TGCGCCAGCAGCGCGGGATACAGGGGGCACGGAAACACCATATATTTT	CASSAGYRGHGNTIYF
TRBJ2-1	few	TRBV9	NA	TGTGCCAGCAGCATGATTAGGGGTGAGCAGTTCTTC	CASSMIRGEQFF
TRBJ2-1	NA	TRBV3-1	TRBD2	TGTGCCAGCAGCCACTTTCCCGGGACTAGCCACAATGAGCAGTTCTTC	CASSHFPGTSHNEQFF